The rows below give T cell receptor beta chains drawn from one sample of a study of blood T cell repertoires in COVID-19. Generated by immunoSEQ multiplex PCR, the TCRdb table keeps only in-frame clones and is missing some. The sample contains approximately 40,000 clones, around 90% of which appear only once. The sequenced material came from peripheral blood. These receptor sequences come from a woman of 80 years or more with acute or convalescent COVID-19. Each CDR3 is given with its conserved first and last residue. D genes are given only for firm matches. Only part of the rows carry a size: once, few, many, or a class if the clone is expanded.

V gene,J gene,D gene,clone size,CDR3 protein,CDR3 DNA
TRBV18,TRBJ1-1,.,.,CASSPVGGNTEAFF,TGTGCCAGCTCACCGGTCGGTGGGAACACTGAAGCTTTCTTT
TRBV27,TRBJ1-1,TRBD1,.,CASRTTGTAFF,TGTGCCAGCCGAACGACAGGGACAGCTTTCTTT
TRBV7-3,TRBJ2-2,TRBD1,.,CASSPQGAATGELFF,TGTGCCAGCAGCCCTCAGGGGGCAGCCACCGGGGAGCTGTTTTTT
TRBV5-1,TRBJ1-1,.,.,CASSLGASVGTEAFF,TGCGCCAGCAGCTTAGGGGCCAGCGTAGGCACTGAAGCTTTCTTT
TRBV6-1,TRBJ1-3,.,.,CASSEGWGNRVDRSGNTIYF,TGTGCCAGCAGTGAGGGGTGGGGGAACAGGGTAGATCGGTCTGGAAACACCATATATTTT
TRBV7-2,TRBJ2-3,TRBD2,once,CASSSGTSGGANTQYF,TGTGCCAGCAGCTCTGGGACTAGCGGGGGGGCAAATACGCAGTATTTT
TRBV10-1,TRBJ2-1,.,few,CASSSQEAYNEQFF,TGCGCCAGCAGTTCCCAAGAGGCCTACAATGAGCAGTTCTTC
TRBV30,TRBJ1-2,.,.,CAAPFGGHYGYTF,TGTGCCGCCCCCTTTGGGGGCCACTATGGCTACACCTTC
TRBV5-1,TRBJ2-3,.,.,CASSESVWGTDTQYF,TGCGCCAGCTCGGAGTCGGTCTGGGGCACAGATACGCAGTATTTT
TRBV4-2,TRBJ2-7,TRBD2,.,CASSQDPGLAAEQYF,TGTGCCAGCAGCCAAGATCCGGGACTAGCGGCCGAGCAGTACTTC
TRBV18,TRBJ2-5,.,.,CASSRGQPLETQYF,TGTGCCAGCTCGCGGGGACAGCCTTTGGAGACCCAGTACTTC
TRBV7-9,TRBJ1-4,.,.,CASSLGTANEKLFF,TGTGCCAGCAGCTTAGGAACAGCTAATGAAAAACTGTTTTTT
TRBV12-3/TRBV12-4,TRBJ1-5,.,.,CASSFTSSQHF,TGTGCCAGCAGTTTCACTTCCTCCCAGCATTTT
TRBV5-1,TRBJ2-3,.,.,CASSFTSGFLTDTQYF,TGCGCCAGCAGCTTCACCTCAGGATTCCTCACAGATACGCAGTATTTT
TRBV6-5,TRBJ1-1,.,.,CASSPNRASTEAFF,TGTGCCAGCAGTCCTAACAGGGCCAGCACTGAAGCTTTCTTT
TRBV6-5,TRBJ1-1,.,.,CASSYSRQQNTEAFF,TGTGCCAGCAGTTACTCGCGACAGCAGAACACTGAAGCTTTCTTT
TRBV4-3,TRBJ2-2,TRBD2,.,CASSPYRGAGGPPGELFF,TGCGCCAGCAGCCCATACCGCGGGGCGGGGGGGCCCCCCGGGGAGCTGTTTTTT
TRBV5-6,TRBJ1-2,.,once,CASSLAANYGYTF,TGTGCCAGCAGCTTGGCCGCGAACTATGGCTACACCTTC
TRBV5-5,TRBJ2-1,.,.,CASSLVGGSYNEQFF,TGTGCCAGCAGCTTGGTGGGCGGGTCCTACAATGAGCAGTTCTTC
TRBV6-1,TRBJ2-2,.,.,CASSEGTTAGELFF,TGTGCCAGCAGTGAAGGGACTACCGCCGGGGAGCTGTTTTTT
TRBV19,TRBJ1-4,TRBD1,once,CASSIGQGANEKLFF,TGTGCCAGTAGTATCGGGCAGGGGGCCAATGAAAAACTGTTTTTT
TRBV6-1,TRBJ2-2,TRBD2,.,CASSDSASGGDSNTGELFF,TGTGCCAGCAGTGATTCGGCTAGCGGGGGGGATTCGAACACCGGGGAGCTGTTTTTT
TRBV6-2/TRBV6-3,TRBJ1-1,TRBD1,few,CASSYEDRDAEAFF,TGTGCCAGCAGTTACGAGGACAGGGACGCTGAAGCTTTCTTT
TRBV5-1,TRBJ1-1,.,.,CASSPRGTEAFF,TGCGCCAGCAGCCCTAGAGGCACTGAAGCTTTCTTT
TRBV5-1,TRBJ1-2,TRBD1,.,CASSRTGGIWYGYTF,TGCGCCAGCAGCCGGACAGGGGGTATATGGTATGGCTACACCTTC
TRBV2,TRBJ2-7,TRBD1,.,CASSSQGNEQYF,TGTGCCAGCAGTTCACAGGGGAACGAGCAGTACTTC
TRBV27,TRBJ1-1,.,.,CASSTTRNTEAFF,TGTGCCAGCAGTACAACACGGAACACTGAAGCTTTCTTT
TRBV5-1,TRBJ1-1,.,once,CASSLVAGFEAFF,TGCGCCAGCAGCTTGGTGGCGGGGTTTGAAGCTTTCTTT
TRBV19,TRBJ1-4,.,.,CASSKSGVLNEKLFF,TGTGCCAGTTCTAAGTCGGGGGTTTTAAATGAAAAACTGTTTTTT
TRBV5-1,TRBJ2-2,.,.,CASSLGLRTGELFF,TGCGCCAGCAGCTTGGGGTTGCGCACCGGGGAGCTGTTTTTT
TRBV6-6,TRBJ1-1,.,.,CASSYVGGGEAFF,TGTGCCAGCAGTTACGTGGGGGGGGGAGAAGCTTTCTTT
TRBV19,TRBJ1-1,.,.,CASSIKGLSEAFF,TGTGCCAGTAGTATTAAGGGACTTTCTGAAGCTTTCTTT
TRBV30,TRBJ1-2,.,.,CAWSVNTGYGYTF,TGTGCCTGGAGTGTAAACACAGGCTATGGCTACACCTTC
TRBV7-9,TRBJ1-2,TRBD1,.,CASSLPEAGGFGYTF,TGTGCCAGCAGCCTCCCGGAGGCAGGGGGCTTCGGCTACACCTTC
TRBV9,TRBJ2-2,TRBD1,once,CASSRDSFTGELFF,TGTGCCAGCAGCCGGGACAGTTTCACCGGGGAGCTGTTTTTT
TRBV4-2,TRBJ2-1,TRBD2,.,CASSQVFRTSGVYVSEQFF,TGTGCCAGCAGCCAAGTTTTCAGGACTAGCGGGGTGTATGTGAGTGAGCAGTTCTTC
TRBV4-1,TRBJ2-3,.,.,CASSGERADTQYF,TGCGCCAGCAGCGGAGAGAGAGCAGATACGCAGTATTTT
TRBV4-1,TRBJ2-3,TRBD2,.,CASSQDWAGLGVSSTDTQYF,TGCGCCAGCAGCCAAGATTGGGCGGGACTAGGGGTATCTAGCACAGATACGCAGTATTTT
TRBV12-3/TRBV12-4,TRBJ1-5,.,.,CASTLGVNQPQHF,TGTGCCAGCACTCTAGGGGTAAATCAGCCCCAGCATTTT
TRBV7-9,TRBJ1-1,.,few,CASSLGVGRPNTEAFF,TGTGCCAGCAGCTTGGGCGTAGGAAGGCCCAACACTGAAGCTTTCTTT
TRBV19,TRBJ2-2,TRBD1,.,CASSRGTGGGTGELFF,TGTGCCAGTAGTAGAGGGACAGGGGGTGGCACCGGGGAGCTGTTTTTT
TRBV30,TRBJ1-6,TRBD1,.,CAWRTTGGADSPLHF,TGTGCCTGGAGGACGACAGGGGGCGCGGATTCACCCCTCCACTTT
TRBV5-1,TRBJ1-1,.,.,CASSLGAGLNTEAFF,TGCGCCAGCAGCTTGGGAGCAGGCTTGAACACTGAAGCTTTCTTT
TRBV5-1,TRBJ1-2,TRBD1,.,CASSLGTDRGRGYTF,TGCGCCAGCAGTTTGGGAACCGACAGGGGGCGAGGCTACACCTTC
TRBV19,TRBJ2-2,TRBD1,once,CASSITRQGMRTGELFF,TGTGCCAGTAGTATCACTCGACAGGGAATGCGCACCGGGGAGCTGTTTTTT
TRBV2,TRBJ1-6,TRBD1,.,CASTTGGLKNSPLHF,TGTGCCAGCACGACAGGGGGCTTAAAGAATTCACCCCTCCACTTT
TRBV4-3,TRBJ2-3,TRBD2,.,CASSQGSAGVGTDTQYF,TGCGCCAGCAGCCAAGGCTCGGCGGGGGTGGGGACAGATACGCAGTATTTT